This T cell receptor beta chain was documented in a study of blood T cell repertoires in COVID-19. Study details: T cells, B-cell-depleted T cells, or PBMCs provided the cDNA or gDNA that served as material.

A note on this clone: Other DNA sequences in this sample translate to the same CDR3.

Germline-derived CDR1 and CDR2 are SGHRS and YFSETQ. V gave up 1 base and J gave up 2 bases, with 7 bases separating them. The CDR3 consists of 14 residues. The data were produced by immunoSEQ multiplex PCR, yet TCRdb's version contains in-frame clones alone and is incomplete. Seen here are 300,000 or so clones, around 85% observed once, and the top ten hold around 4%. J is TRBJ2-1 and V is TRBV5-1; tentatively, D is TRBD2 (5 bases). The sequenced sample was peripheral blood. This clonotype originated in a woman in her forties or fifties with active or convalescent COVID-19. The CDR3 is CASSLSGTYNEQFF. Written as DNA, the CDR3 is TGCGCCAGCAGCTTGAGCGGCACCTACAATGAGCAGTTCTTC.